What follows are 27 T cell receptor beta chains derived from one specimen sequenced in a study of T cell responses to AZD1222 COVID-19 vaccine. Sequencing was performed with immunoSEQ multiplex PCR; in TCRdb, only in-frame clones are kept and a portion is missing. The table includes 140,000 to 150,000 clones, 85% to 95% detected once. Source: peripheral blood, taken on day 0 of AZD1222 vaccination. The receptor source for this set is an adult in good health.

This rearrangement joins TRBV27 to TRBJ2-1; 14 nucleotides agree with TRBD2. The V segment lost 6 bases and the J segment 16 bases; nucleotides outside the gene matches: 2. In germline, CDR1 is MNHEY, CDR2 SMNVEV (reference sequence). This CDR3 is 11 amino acids long. The CDR3 sequence: CASRTSGGEFF. The CDR3 region has the DNA TGTGCCAGCAGGACTAGCGGGGGGGAATTCTTC.

This rearrangement joins TRBV19 to TRBJ2-5, with TRBD2 matching over 9 bases. Per germline, CDR1 LNHDA and CDR2 SQIVND (reference sequence). V lost 5 bases to trimming and J lost 3 bases; unmatched junction nucleotides: 4. CDR3 size: 14 residues. CDR3: CASSPSSGEETQYF. The CDR3 region has the DNA TGTGCCAGTAGTCCGTCTAGCGGGGAAGAGACCCAGTACTTC.

The gene calls are TRBV7-6 and TRBJ1-1, with D tentatively TRBD1 (5 bases). This CDR3 has 15 residues. Germline V gene lookup returns CDR1 SGHVS and CDR2 FNYEAQ. V lost 5 bases to trimming and J lost 2 bases, with 15 bases between them. The chain's CDR3 is CASSRMTDLNTEAFF. For the CDR3, the DNA is TGTGCCAGCAGCCGGATGACAGACTTAAACACTGAAGCTTTCTTT.

This CDR3 reads CASSQVLGWPTNTGELFF. CDR3 sequence (DNA): TGCGCCAGCAGCCAAGTTTTGGGGTGGCCAACGAACACCGGGGAGCTGTTTTTT. The V and J genes are TRBV4-1 and TRBJ2-2, with D unclear. The CDR3 length is 18 residues. The V and J ends lost 1 base and 0 bases respectively, with 15 bases between them. Germline lookup yields CDR1 MGHRA and CDR2 YSYEKL.

This chain connects TRBV5-4 to TRBJ1-2; 11 nucleotides match TRBD1. This CDR3 is built from 14 residues. Germline CDR1 reads SGHNT; CDR2 reads YYREEE (reference sequence). V shed 6 bases and J 6 bases; nucleotides not matched to a gene: 7. CDR3 bases: TGTGCCAGCAAAGGATGGACAGGGGGCCATGGCTACACCTTC. Translated, it gives CASKGWTGGHGYTF. The variable domain in full, completed from reference TRBV5-4 and TRBJ1-2, reads ETGVTQSPTHLIKTRGQQVTLRCSSQSGHNTVSWYQQALGQGPQFIFQYYREEENGRGNFPPRFSGLQFPNYSSELNVNALELDDSALYLCASKGWTGGHGYTFGSGTRLTVV.

The chain employs TRBV3-1 (or the pseudogene TRBV3-2) and TRBJ1-1; no firm D call. CDR1 and CDR2 from the germline V gene are LGHDT and YNNKEL (reference sequence). The CDR3 runs to 12 residues. V was cut by 0 bases and J by 11 bases, with 10 bases left in between. The CDR3 loop is CASSQDRAGAFF. Here the CDR3 DNA reads TGTGCCAGCAGCCAAGATAGGGCGGGTGCTTTCTTT.

The V gene is TRBV27, the J gene TRBJ2-7; maybe TRBD2 (6 bases). The V gene's germline CDR1 is MNHEY and CDR2 SMNVEV (reference sequence). Trimming left V 6 bases short and J 2 bases short, with 11 bases between. The CDR3 contains 13 residues. The CDR3 sequence: CASRGGRTYEQYF. The CDR3 DNA follows: TGTGCCAGCAGGGGGGGTCGGACCTACGAGCAGTACTTC.

The rearrangement joins TRBV9 to TRBJ1-4; D gene unclear. The CDR3 extends over 14 amino acids. Per the germline V gene, CDR1 is SGDLS and CDR2 is YYNGEE. V was cut by 3 bases and J by 6 bases, with 12 bases left in between. The CDR3 DNA reads as TGTGCCAGCAGCGAGGTGGGCGGTTATGAAAAACTGTTTTTT. Its translation is CASSEVGGYEKLFF. The variable domain in full, with the rest retrieved from reference TRBV9 and TRBJ1-4, is DSGVTQTPKHLITATGQRVTLRCSPRSGDLSVYWYQQSLDQGLQFLIQYYNGEERAKGNILERFSAQQFPDLHSELNLSSLELGDSALYFCASSEVGGYEKLFFGSGTQLSVL.

This rearrangement joins TRBV2 to TRBJ1-5; 10 bases line up with TRBD1. Germline CDR1 is SNHLY and CDR2 is FYNNEI. The junction had 4 bases not matched to a gene; V was cut back by 4 bases and J by 4 bases. The CDR3 covers 15 residues. In DNA, the CDR3 is TGTGCCAGCAGTGGACAGGGGGCGCAGAATCAGCCCCAGCATTTT. It specifies CASSGQGAQNQPQHF. The full variable domain, completed using reference TRBV2 and TRBJ1-5, is EPEVTQTPSHQVTQMGQEVILRCVPISNHLYFYWYRQILGQKVEFLVSFYNNEISEKSEIFDDQFSVERPDGSNFTLKIRSTKLEDSAMYFCASSGQGAQNQPQHFGDGTRLSIL.

Regarding this clone: The sample has other DNA sequences that encode this CDR3 too. The chain uses TRBV7-2 and TRBJ1-5, with unresolved D. Germline V gene lookup returns CDR1 SGHTA and CDR2 FQGNSA. This CDR3 is 12 amino acids long. V was clipped by 3 bases and J by 3 bases, with 3 bases between them. The CDR3 nucleotides read TGTGCCAGCAGCTTTAACAATCAGCCCCAGCATTTT. Translating gives CASSFNNQPQHF.

The V gene is TRBV27, the J gene TRBJ2-1, with D maybe TRBD2 (5 bases). Germline V gene lookup returns CDR1 MNHEY and CDR2 SMNVEV (reference sequence). V shed 3 bases and J shed 4 bases, with 7 bases lying between them. CDR3 length: 13 residues. CDR3 bases: TGTGCCAGCAGTTTCGGCGGGTACAATGAGCAGTTCTTC. Translation gives CASSFGGYNEQFF.

This clone occurred a few times. This chain joins TRBV6-5 and TRBJ2-1; D not resolved. This CDR3 is built from 11 residues. V lost 5 bases, J lost 9 bases, and 8 bases lay in between. Germline loops: CDR1 MNHEY, CDR2 SVGAGI. CDR3 region: CASSHDSEQFF. The CDR3 DNA follows: TGTGCCAGCAGTCACGATAGTGAGCAGTTCTTC.

This clone was recorded once. The J gene is TRBJ1-3, the V gene TRBV4-1, with no clear D. The germline V and J ends were trimmed by 1 base and 4 bases, with 8 bases remaining between them. This CDR3 has 14 amino acids. Germline V lookup: CDR1 MGHRA, CDR2 YSYEKL. The CDR3 loop is CASSQGSFGNTIYF. CDR3 in DNA: TGCGCCAGCAGCCAAGGCAGTTTCGGAAACACCATATATTTT.

This chain links TRBV5-1 with TRBJ1-5; perhaps TRBD1 as D (5 bases). This CDR3 has 15 residues. V shed 4 bases and J shed 0 bases, with 11 bases lying between them. Germline V gives CDR1 SGHRS, CDR2 YFSETQ. CDR3 in amino acids: CASSDLGDSNQPQHF. The DNA for the CDR3 is TGCGCCAGCAGCGATCTAGGGGATAGCAATCAGCCCCAGCATTTT.

Here the CDR3 DNA reads TGTGCCAGCAGCTCCTCTAATGAAAAACTGTTTTTT. This translates into CASSSSNEKLFF. This chain links TRBV7-9 with TRBJ1-4; no definite D call. Germline V gene data show CDR1 as SEHNR and CDR2 as FQNEAQ (reference sequence). Trimming pared 4 bases from V and 3 bases from J, leaving 3 bases between. The CDR3 spans 12 residues.

This chain uses TRBV18 with TRBJ1-1; D not certain. CDR1 and CDR2 from the germline V gene are KGHSH and LQKENI. The CDR3 extends over 14 amino acids. The CDR3 DNA is TGTGCAGTCTCCTCCGAGAGGTGGGGCACTGAAGCTTTCTTT. The encoded protein is CAVSSERWGTEAFF.

This sequence joins TRBV12-3 or TRBV12-4 and TRBJ1-1; D is unresolved. The CDR3 extends over 13 amino acids. Trimming took 1 base from V and 9 from J, leaving 12 bases between them. The CDR3 DNA sequence: TGTGCCAGCAGTTTAGATCGGGGTGCGCAAGCTTTCTTT. This translates into CASSLDRGAQAFF.

The rearrangement joins TRBV3-1 (or the pseudogene TRBV3-2) to TRBJ1-3; D is uncertain. CDR3 size: 12 residues. Trimming stripped 4 bases from V and 7 bases from J, with 8 bases between. Looked up from germline, CDR1 is LGHDT and CDR2 is YNNKEL (reference sequence). In DNA form, the CDR3 reads TGTGCCAGCAGCCCCCAGCACAACACCATATATTTT. Its protein product is CASSPQHNTIYF.

This clone came up once. V usage is TRBV18 and J usage is TRBJ1-6, with 9 bases aligning to TRBD1. The germline V gene has CDR1 KGHSH and CDR2 LQKENI. The CDR3 is 15 amino acids. Germline trimming cut 1 base from V and 9 bases from J; bases unmatched to any gene: 4. CDR3 nucleotide sequence: TGTGCCAGCTCACCACGGACAGGGGATGTTTCACCCCTCCACTTT. Residues: CASSPRTGDVSPLHF.

The rearrangement uses TRBV5-1 and TRBJ1-2; 7 nucleotides agree with TRBD1. V lost 3 bases to trimming and J lost 8 bases; unmatched junction nucleotides: 10. CDR1 is SGHRS, CDR2 YFSETQ, per germline. The CDR3 totals 14 residues. CDR3 sequence reads: CASSSTGSLGGYTF. The CDR3 region has the DNA TGCGCCAGCAGCTCGACAGGGTCCCTCGGGGGCTACACCTTC.

CDR3 protein: CASSEWDSNYEQYF. The CDR3 DNA reads TGTGCCAGCAGTGAGTGGGACAGTAACTACGAGCAGTACTTC. This chain uses TRBV27 with TRBJ2-7; TRBD1 matches at 7 bases. This CDR3 has 14 amino acids. The germline gives CDR1 MNHEY, CDR2 SMNVEV (reference sequence). The J segment lost 3 bases and the V segment lost 5 bases, leaving 7 bases of the junction unmatched.

The rearrangement joins TRBV18 to TRBJ1-1; 8 positions match TRBD1. The CDR3 extends over 15 amino acids. Germline V lookup: CDR1 KGHSH, CDR2 LQKENI. The J segment lost 2 bases and the V segment lost 3 bases, leaving 5 bases of the junction unmatched. Here the CDR3 DNA reads TGTGCCAGCTCACCCTTGACAGGGGCAAACACTGAAGCTTTCTTT. Amino acids: CASSPLTGANTEAFF.

CDR3 nucleotides: TGTGCCAGCAGAAACACGGGACATGAGTACTTC. Protein sequence: CASRNTGHEYF. The chain has TRBV27 and TRBJ2-7; TRBD1 is a possible D gene (6 bases). Per germline, CDR1 MNHEY and CDR2 SMNVEV (reference sequence). The ends were cut back, 6 bases at V and 11 bases at J, with 14 bases in the middle. This CDR3 has 11 residues.

The chain is built from TRBV4-1 and TRBJ1-4; D is undetermined. This CDR3 spans 11 amino acids. With 5 bases removed from V and 5 bases from J, the gap between germline ends came to 3 bases. The germline gives CDR1 MGHRA, CDR2 YSYEKL. The CDR3, as DNA: TGCGCCAGCAGCGTAAATGAAAAACTGTTTTTT. Amino acid sequence: CASSVNEKLFF.

In this sample, this clone turned up a few times. This sequence joins TRBV29-1 and TRBJ2-7; weak D call: TRBD2 (5 bases). This CDR3 region has 14 residues. Germline CDR1 reads SQVTM; CDR2 reads ANQGSEA. Trimming pared 1 base from V and 3 bases from J, leaving 13 bases between. DNA for the CDR3: TGCAGCGTTGAAGGGGATAAGCGGAACTACGAGCAGTACTTC. Amino acids: CSVEGDKRNYEQYF.

The V and J genes are TRBV10-3 and TRBJ1-6; TRBD1 agrees at 7 bases. V dropped 10 bases and J dropped 8; count of bases not matched to a gene: 8. This CDR3 comprises 13 residues. The germline V gene has CDR1 ENHRY and CDR2 SYGVKD. The CDR3 is CATWQGVDSPLHF. CDR3 bases: TGTGCCACCTGGCAGGGGGTTGATTCACCCCTCCACTTT.

The rearrangement uses TRBV5-1 and TRBJ2-5, with 9 nucleotides matching TRBD2. The germline CDR1 and CDR2 sequences are SGHRS and YFSETQ. After removal of 2 bases from V and 5 bases from J, the junction contained 10 bases not matched to a gene. The CDR3 loop spans 16 amino acids. The DNA of the CDR3 is TGCGCCAGCAGCTTTCCGGCGGGGGGGATTGAGGAGACCCAGTACTTC. Protein product: CASSFPAGGIEETQYF. The entire variable domain, with the rest obtained from reference TRBV5-1 and TRBJ2-5, is as follows: KAGVTQTPRYLIKTRGQQVTLSCSPISGHRSVSWYQQTPGQGLQFLFEYFSETQRNKGNFPGRFSGRQFSNSRSEMNVSTLELGDSALYLCASSFPAGGIEETQYFGPGTRLLVL.